This T cell receptor (beta chain) comes out of a study of T cell clonotyping in hematopoietic cell transplantation. About the research overall: Recipients' pretransplant samples followed cytoreduction. Study-level findings and limits: Without cell sorting, CD4 versus CD8 contributions remain unresolved. Higher Inverse Simpson Index values in graft donor and pretransplant recipient predicted broader posttransplant TCR diversity. Pathologically expanded recipient clonotypes increased progressively from day 30 to day 180 as diversity fell.

About this clone itself: Its cognate antigen is unknown.

Generated by immunoSEQ multiplex PCR, the TCRdb table keeps only in-frame clones and is missing some. The data contain 8,900 or so clones, roughly 84% of them singletons. Described time point: recipient sample about 28 days before transplant, after cytoreduction. This CDR3 is 17 amino acids long. CDR1 and CDR2 (germline): SGHNT, YYREEE (reference sequence). Trimming cost V 3 bases and J 2 bases; bases outside gene matches: 9. The sequence was obtained from a woman aged 55-70 years with acute myeloid leukemia. Some clones in this sample may be carry-over from other donors' samples. The sequenced sample was peripheral blood mononuclear cells, obtained before stem cell transplant. The chain uses TRBV5-4 and TRBJ2-1; 9 bases are a match to TRBD2. CDR3 sequence: CASSSKAGGSPYNEQFF. CDR3 bases: TGTGCCAGCAGCTCTAAAGCGGGAGGCTCACCCTACAATGAGCAGTTCTTC.